This TCR beta chain was sequenced for a study of patients and donors after allogeneic stem cell transplantation (dated by TCRdb to 2020 to 2022). Comment on this clonotype: Its antigen is unknown. Per-base qualities were not stored, and no clone one base away is much larger.

The library was prepared using RT-PCR. These reads were obtained on a NextSeq 550. TCRdb applied fastp at Q25 and MiXCR to the public reads, then kept only in-frame beta chains. Identical CDR3 protein sequences are pooled into one entry, listed with their most common genes and DNA. This sample comprises approximately 200,000 distinct CDR3 sequences, around two fifths of them detected only once. The ten largest clonotypes hold roughly 11% of the sample. The CDR3 runs 13 residues from the cysteine to the phenylalanine. Only the CDR3 portion is preserved as DNA: 39 bases, with reading frame beginning at the first base. In the germline V gene, CDR1 corresponds to LGHNA and CDR2 to YSLEER. Relative to germline, V is 0 bases shorter and J is 4 bases shorter, with 6 bases between their ends.

The receptor chain draws on TRBV4-3 and TRBJ1-2; the D gene is perhaps TRBD1, from 5 matching bases. What was sequenced was blood, either unsorted or a sorted T cell fraction (not recorded which). This receptor was taken from a human donor who was either an allogeneic HSCT recipient or a stem cell or donor lymphocyte infusion donor (not recorded which). It is not recorded whose cells these are; they may come from a transplant donor. The CDR3: CASSQEQGYGYTF. The DNA reads TGCGCCAGCAGCCAAGAGCAGGGCTATGGCTACACCTTC.